The sequence of this TCR beta chain was determined in a study of CD8 T cells in Susac syndrome. The V and J ends lost 3 bases and 5 bases, in that order; junction bases with no gene match: 6. CDR3 length: 14 amino acids. Germline CDR1 reads DFQATT; CDR2 reads SNEGSKA (reference sequence). Reverse transcription of roughly 0.5 to 1 ug RNA was performed with random hexamers. One entry per CDR3 protein results from TCRdb running MiXCR on the immunoSEQ multiplex PCR reads. The data contain roughly 150,000 distinct CDR3 sequences, roughly 94% of them seen just once; the ten biggest clones take up about 0.086%.

This sequence was found in a human donor with multiple sclerosis. The specimen was CD4+ T cells from PBMCs. The J gene is TRBJ1-5, the V gene TRBV20-1; 8 positions agree with TRBD1. CDR3 DNA sequence: TGCAGTGCTAGGGGCCAGGGGGCCGATCAGCCCCAGCATTTT. Its translation is CSARGQGADQPQHF.